The 30 T cell receptor beta chains listed next were all sequenced from one sample in a study of blood T cell repertoires in COVID-19. The protocol was immunoSEQ multiplex PCR, while the TCRdb copy is restricted to in-frame clones and leaves out a portion. The data contain about 110,000 clones, 60% to 85% of them singletons. Sequencing input: peripheral blood. These TCRs come from a man between 65 and 85 years old with acute or convalescent COVID-19.

The CDR3 spells CASSYSRGGHSTGELFF. The CDR3 DNA is TGTGCCAGCAGTTACTCCCGTGGGGGACATAGCACCGGGGAGCTGTTTTTT. The chain employs TRBV6-2 or TRBV6-3 and TRBJ2-2, with a weak D call TRBD1 (6 bases). Germline V gene lookup returns CDR1 MNHEY and CDR2 SVGEGT. The CDR3 length is 17 residues. Trimming stripped 0 bases from V and 4 bases from J, with 15 bases between.

The rearrangement joins TRBV19 to TRBJ1-5, with no clear D. CDR1 is LNHDA and CDR2 is SQIVND in the germline V gene (reference sequence). This CDR3 region has 20 residues. Trimming stripped 1 base from V and 0 bases from J, with 22 bases between. CDR3 sequence: CASSIVPKTATRSSNQPQHF. CDR3 DNA: TGTGCCAGTAGTATAGTCCCCAAGACCGCGACAAGATCTAGCAATCAGCCCCAGCATTTT.

This clone was picked up one time. The chain employs TRBV12-5 and TRBJ1-6; TRBD1 is a possible D gene (5 bases). V was shortened by 6 bases and J by 9 bases, with 15 bases between the two germline ends. CDR3 length equals 14 residues. The germline V gene has CDR1 LGHNT and CDR2 FRNRAP. This CDR3 reads CASGSWQGGSPLHF. The CDR3 DNA reads TGTGCTAGTGGGTCTTGGCAGGGAGGTTCACCCCTCCACTTT.

The CDR3 region is CASSEKGYTGELFF. CDR3 nucleotide sequence: TGTGCCAGCAGTGAGAAGGGGTACACCGGGGAGCTGTTTTTT. The J gene is TRBJ2-2, the V gene TRBV2; TRBD1 might be the D (5 bases). Germline assignment: CDR1 SNHLY and CDR2 FYNNEI. The CDR3 has 14 residues. Between the trimmed V and J ends, which lost 3 bases and 3 bases, there was a span of 8 bases.

This chain uses TRBV3-1 (or the pseudogene TRBV3-2) with TRBJ2-2, with D perhaps TRBD1 (5 bases). The V gene's germline CDR1 is LGHDT and CDR2 YNNKEL (reference sequence). The V end lost 5 bases, the J end lost 5 bases, and 15 bases lay between the germline ends. The CDR3 extends over 15 amino acids. The CDR3 coding sequence is TGTGCCAGCAGCTTCCGGACAAGTATAACCGGGGAGCTGTTTTTT. Its translation: CASSFRTSITGELFF.

This chain links TRBV19 with TRBJ2-1; D is possibly TRBD1 (5 bases). V lost 6 bases to trimming and J lost 2 bases, with 5 bases between them. This CDR3 spans 12 amino acids. Germline lookup yields CDR1 LNHDA and CDR2 SQIVND (reference sequence). The CDR3 reads CASSRAYNEQFF. The DNA of the CDR3 is TGTGCCAGTAGCAGGGCCTACAATGAGCAGTTCTTC. The full variable domain, with the rest looked up from reference TRBV19 and TRBJ2-1, is DGGITQSPKYLFRKEGQNVTLSCEQNLNHDAMYWYRQDPGQGLRLIYYSQIVNDFQKGDIAEGYSVSREKKESFPLTVTSAQKNPTAFYLCASSRAYNEQFFGPGTRLTVL.

The DNA of the CDR3 is TGCGCCAGCAGCAGACAGGGGGATGGCTACACCTTC. Amino acids: CASSRQGDGYTF. The chain recombines TRBV5-1 with TRBJ1-2, with 9 bases identical to TRBD1. The germline V gene has CDR1 SGHRS and CDR2 YFSETQ. The CDR3 sequence is 12 residues long. V shed 4 bases, J shed 6 bases, and the junction held 1 base outside the gene matches.

This clone showed up just once. The chain employs TRBV3-1 (or the pseudogene TRBV3-2) and TRBJ1-4, with D maybe TRBD1 (6 bases). Germline CDR1 LGHDT, CDR2 YNNKEL (reference sequence). Trimming removed 1 base at V and 7 bases at J, with 16 bases between. There are 16 residues in the CDR3. The CDR3: CASSQVGGGQGEKLFF. The CDR3 DNA reads TGTGCCAGCAGCCAAGTTGGCGGGGGGCAGGGTGAAAAACTGTTTTTT.

The chain employs TRBV7-2 and TRBJ1-2; D might be TRBD1 (5 bases). The CDR3 has 15 amino acids. The germline V gene encodes CDR1 SGHTA and CDR2 FQGNSA. Trimming removed 7 bases from V and 1 base from J, with 16 bases in between. In DNA form, the CDR3 reads TGTGCCAGCACCCCGCTGGGGGGTAATAACTATGGCTACACCTTC. Encoded protein: CASTPLGGNNYGYTF.

The sample holds one count of this clone. V is TRBV5-1 and J is TRBJ1-1; D not certain. Germline CDR1 SGHRS, CDR2 YFSETQ. The CDR3 loop spans 14 amino acids. V lost 1 base, J lost 3 bases, and 10 bases lay in between. This CDR3 reads CASSLQDLDTEAFF. The CDR3 nucleotides read TGCGCCAGCAGCTTGCAGGATTTGGACACTGAAGCTTTCTTT. Drawing the rest from reference TRBV5-1 and TRBJ1-1, the complete variable domain is KAGVTQTPRYLIKTRGQQVTLSCSPISGHRSVSWYQQTPGQGLQFLFEYFSETQRNKGNFPGRFSGRQFSNSRSEMNVSTLELGDSALYLCASSLQDLDTEAFFGQGTRLTVV.

The chain uses TRBV9 and TRBJ1-1; D unclear. CDR3 length: 15 residues. With 0 bases removed from V and 0 bases from J, the gap between germline ends came to 9 bases. The germline gives CDR1 SGDLS, CDR2 YYNGEE. In DNA form, the CDR3 reads TGTGCCAGCAGCGTAGAGAGGGATTTGAACACTGAAGCTTTCTTT. Translating it yields CASSVERDLNTEAFF.

The chain links TRBV4-3 to TRBJ1-3; D gene unclear. V was trimmed by 1 base and J by 4 bases, leaving 5 bases between them. CDR1 is LGHNA and CDR2 is YSLEER in the germline V gene. The CDR3 totals 13 residues. DNA for the CDR3: TGCGCCAGCAGCCAAGGCGTCGGAAACACCATATATTTT. It translates to CASSQGVGNTIYF.

V gene TRBV5-6 combines with J gene TRBJ1-2; D is possibly TRBD1 (6 bases). Between the trimmed V and J ends, which lost 3 bases and 4 bases, there was a span of 16 bases. The CDR3 length is 15 residues. The germline gives CDR1 SGHDT, CDR2 YYEEEE. For the CDR3, the DNA is TGTGCCAGCAGCTCGGGCGACAGGTCGGGCTATGGCTACACCTTC. As protein: CASSSGDRSGYGYTF.

The chain couples TRBV3-1 (or the pseudogene TRBV3-2) to TRBJ2-5, with a possible D match to TRBD1 (6 bases). CDR1 and CDR2 from the germline V gene are LGHDT and YNNKEL (reference sequence). V was cut by 4 bases and J by 2 bases, with 17 bases left in between. This CDR3 has 16 amino acids. For the CDR3, the DNA is TGTGCCAGCAGCCCCCAGGGGTCGCCCAGACAAGAGACCCAGTACTTC. Its translation is CASSPQGSPRQETQYF.

The gene calls are TRBV12-3 or TRBV12-4 and TRBJ2-1; 7 positions match TRBD1. Trimming cost V 8 bases and J 8 bases; bases outside gene matches: 9. CDR3 length: 13 amino acids. This CDR3 is CASRNTGEDEQFF. The CDR3 coding sequence is TGTGCCAGCCGAAATACAGGGGAAGATGAGCAGTTCTTC.

The rearrangement joins TRBV6-6 to TRBJ1-2; TRBD1 matches at 8 bases. V shed 2 bases and J 6 bases; nucleotides not matched to a gene: 8. CDR3 length equals 15 residues. CDR1 and CDR2 (germline): MNHNY, SVGAGI (reference sequence). CDR3 bases: TGTGCCAGCAGTTACCTCGACAGGGGATGGGATGGCTACACCTTC. Translating it yields CASSYLDRGWDGYTF.

V usage is TRBV6-5 and J usage is TRBJ1-5; 9 bases line up with TRBD1. Germline values: CDR1 MNHEY, CDR2 SVGAGI. Unmatched junction bases numbered 6, after V lost 5 bases and J lost 7 bases. The CDR3 is made up of 14 amino acids. The CDR3 coding sequence is TGTGCCAGCAGTCGACAGGGGGGAGACCAGCCCCAGCATTTT. This gives the protein CASSRQGGDQPQHF.

The genes are TRBV12-5 and TRBJ2-3; 10 nucleotides match TRBD2. This CDR3 spans 17 amino acids. CDR1 and CDR2 from the germline V gene are LGHNT and FRNRAP. V lost 1 base to trimming and J lost 2 bases; unmatched junction nucleotides: 6. This CDR3 reads CASGLGELAGTTDTQYF. The CDR3 DNA reads TGTGCTAGTGGTTTGGGTGAACTAGCGGGAACCACAGATACGCAGTATTTT.

This chain links TRBV19 with TRBJ2-7; 11 bases agree with TRBD2. The CDR3 length is 14 residues. Germline CDR1 LNHDA, CDR2 SQIVND (reference sequence). After removal of 6 bases from V and 5 bases from J, the junction contained 6 bases not matched to a gene. In nucleotides, the CDR3 is TGTGCCAGTAGCTTAGCGGGGGGGCCACACGAGCAGTACTTC. Encoded protein: CASSLAGGPHEQYF. Complete variable domain (other parts from reference TRBV19 and TRBJ2-7): DGGITQSPKYLFRKEGQNVTLSCEQNLNHDAMYWYRQDPGQGLRLIYYSQIVNDFQKGDIAEGYSVSREKKESFPLTVTSAQKNPTAFYLCASSLAGGPHEQYFGPGTRLTVT.

This clone was counted only a few times. The V gene is TRBV9, the J gene TRBJ2-6; D may be TRBD1 (7 bases). The CDR3 totals 21 residues. With 0 bases removed from V and 2 bases from J, the gap between germline ends came to 24 bases. Germline values: CDR1 SGDLS, CDR2 YYNGEE. Here the CDR3 reads CASSVAGGGGRFPTGANVLTF. CDR3 sequence (DNA): TGTGCCAGCAGCGTAGCGGGTGGAGGGGGCCGTTTTCCTACTGGGGCCAACGTCCTGACTTTC.

This clone was seen a few times. The chain joins TRBV18 to TRBJ2-7, with TRBD1 matching over 7 bases. CDR3 length equals 14 residues. CDR1 is KGHSH, CDR2 LQKENI, per germline. The V and J ends lost 5 bases and 5 bases, in that order; junction bases with no gene match: 9. CDR3 in amino acids: CASSTRQGSDEQYF. The CDR3 DNA reads TGTGCCAGCTCAACAAGACAGGGAAGCGACGAGCAGTACTTC.

The rearrangement joins TRBV3-1 (or the pseudogene TRBV3-2) to TRBJ2-7; tentative D call: TRBD2 (6 bases). Deletions cut 0 bases from V and 2 bases from J, with 11 bases between. The CDR3 runs 15 residues. Germline-derived CDR1 and CDR2 are LGHDT and YNNKEL (reference sequence). The CDR3 DNA sequence: TGTGCCAGCAGCCAAGATCCGGGAGTCCCCTACGAGCAGTACTTC. Its translation: CASSQDPGVPYEQYF.

The genes are TRBV9 and TRBJ2-3; 13 positions match TRBD2. The germline gives CDR1 SGDLS, CDR2 YYNGEE. This CDR3 is 17 amino acids long. Trimming cost V 2 bases and J 0 bases; bases outside gene matches: 3. The CDR3 DNA follows: TGTGCCAGCAGCGTGGGACTAGCGGGGTCTAGCACAGATACGCAGTATTTT. The encoded protein is CASSVGLAGSSTDTQYF.

V is TRBV29-1 and J is TRBJ1-1, with D maybe TRBD1 (5 bases). With 7 bases removed from V and 5 bases from J, the gap between germline ends came to 14 bases. This CDR3 comprises 12 residues. The germline gives CDR1 SQVTM, CDR2 ANQGSEA. This CDR3 is CSATGGGTEAFF. The CDR3 DNA reads TGCAGCGCGACTGGCGGGGGGACTGAAGCTTTCTTT.

This clone is a singleton in its sample. The gene calls are TRBV2 and TRBJ2-3; 11 bases are shared with TRBD2. The CDR3 contains 16 residues. Trimming took 5 bases from V and 2 from J; bases not matched to a gene: 6. Germline V gene data show CDR1 as SNHLY and CDR2 as FYNNEI. The CDR3 loop is CASSKSSGGATDTQYF. For the CDR3, the DNA is TGTGCCAGCAGTAAGAGTAGCGGGGGGGCCACAGATACGCAGTATTTT.

This clone was counted at least ten times. The genes are TRBV7-8 and TRBJ1-2; TRBD1 matches at 7 bases. This CDR3 has 15 amino acids. V trimming: 1 base; J trimming: 1 base; junction bases outside the gene matches: 3. The germline V gene encodes CDR1 SGHVS and CDR2 FQNEAQ. CDR3 loop: CASSLEGGNNYGYTF. Here the CDR3 DNA reads TGTGCCAGCAGCTTAGAAGGGGGCAATAACTATGGCTACACCTTC.

This chain joins TRBV5-1 and TRBJ1-1; tentative D call: TRBD1 (6 bases). The CDR3 contains 15 residues. From germline, CDR1 is SGHRS and CDR2 YFSETQ. V was cut by 5 bases and J by 5 bases, with 19 bases left in between. The CDR3 sequence: CASRRDTSLDTEAFF. The CDR3 DNA is TGCGCCAGCAGGAGGGACACCTCCCTAGATACTGAAGCTTTCTTT.

This chain links TRBV4-2 with TRBJ1-5; D is perhaps TRBD1 (6 bases). This CDR3 has 14 residues. V was trimmed by 4 bases and J by 5 bases, leaving 12 bases between them. The germline V gene has CDR1 LGHNA and CDR2 YNFKEQ. The CDR3 here is CASSLGQPDQPQHF. The CDR3 nucleotides read TGTGCCAGCAGCCTAGGACAGCCTGATCAGCCCCAGCATTTT.

The gene calls are TRBV27 and TRBJ1-1; weak D call: TRBD1 (6 bases). The CDR3 totals 15 residues. In germline, CDR1 is MNHEY, CDR2 SMNVEV (reference sequence). The ends were cut back, 3 bases at V and 1 base at J, with 12 bases in the middle. This CDR3 reads CASSFLRGSNTEAFF. In DNA form, the CDR3 reads TGTGCCAGCAGTTTTCTCAGGGGCTCGAACACTGAAGCTTTCTTT.

V gene TRBV18 combines with J gene TRBJ1-2, with 10 bases aligning to TRBD1. CDR1 is KGHSH, CDR2 LQKENI, per germline. V lost 5 bases to trimming and J lost 4 bases; unmatched junction nucleotides: 10. This CDR3 has 16 residues. CDR3 nucleotide sequence: TGTGCCAGCTCAGCACAACCGACAGGGGGCAGCTATGGCTACACCTTC. Translated, it gives CASSAQPTGGSYGYTF.